What follows is one T cell receptor beta chain and its context. This CDR3 comprises 14 residues. The germline CDR1 and CDR2 sequences are LGHDT and YNNKEL (reference sequence). Germline trimming cut 11 bases from V and 2 bases from J; bases unmatched to any gene: 8. In the authors' workflow: Researchers report that nucleated cell counts were estimated from reference gene primer amplification. Only in-frame clones appear in the TCRdb table, and some are missing; sequencing was by immunoSEQ multiplex PCR. That table gives V, J and clone size, and the DNA gave D and trimming. The table lists 25,000 to 35,000 clones, approximately 89% of them singletons. The data belong to a study of blood T cell repertoires in COVID-19. Study as a whole: Donors in the United States, Italy and Spain gave samples during acute or convalescent COVID-19.

V usage is TRBV3-1 (or the pseudogene TRBV3-2) and J usage is TRBJ2-7; 11 bases match TRBD2. Material for sequencing was peripheral blood. The clonotype was recovered from a human donor in a cohort sampled during active COVID-19. CDR3 region: CAWAPSGRPYEQYF. CDR3 in DNA: TGTGCCTGGGCCCCTAGCGGGAGGCCCTACGAGCAGTACTTC.